This T cell receptor (beta chain) was recovered during a study of blood T cell repertoires in COVID-19. Background on the study: The United States, Italy and Spain supplied acute and convalescent COVID-19 samples.

The method was immunoSEQ multiplex PCR; TCRdb's version includes in-frame clones alone and lacks a portion of them. Among approximately 220,000 clones, 80% to 90% were seen once, and the ten largest hold roughly 3.8%. The clonotype comes from a middle-aged woman with acute COVID-19. The sample comprised PBMCs or T cells enriched from blood (not recorded which).

The CDR3 here is CASSERAGGEQYF. The CDR3 nucleotides read TGTGCCAGCAGTGAACGGGCCGGGGGCGAGCAGTACTTC. V usage is TRBV6-1 and J usage is TRBJ2-7; a possible D gene is TRBD2 (6 bases). CDR1 MNHNS and CDR2 SASEGT come from the germline V gene. V dropped 2 bases and J dropped 6 bases, with 11 bases sitting between them. This CDR3 has 13 amino acids.